Detailed here is one T cell receptor beta chain. The assay was immunoSEQ multiplex PCR, and TCRdb's table has in-frame clones only and misses some. The sample includes 110,000 or so clones, 86% seen only once; the top ten take 2.5% to 4%. The sample belongs to a study of T cell responses to AZD1222 COVID-19 vaccine. Study background: Pooling covered second doses at about 4 or about 12 weeks.

The CDR3 contains 13 residues. Trimming removed 2 bases from V and 3 bases from J, with 10 bases in between. The germline gives CDR1 GTSNPN, CDR2 SVGIG (reference sequence). This clonotype was obtained from an adult in good health. Source: peripheral blood, taken on day 0 of AZD1222 vaccination. This sequence joins TRBV30 and TRBJ1-1, with TRBD1 as a possible D gene (5 bases). The CDR3 region is CAWSRQGDTEAFF. In nucleotides, the CDR3 is TGTGCCTGGAGTCGCCAGGGTGACACTGAAGCTTTCTTT.